The 26 T cell receptor beta chains listed next were all sequenced from one sample in a study of cytomegalovirus exposure and HLA in healthy donors. PCR used 60 Vbeta primers and 13 Jbeta primers. The repertoire was sequenced with immunoSEQ multiplex PCR; TCRdb's copy has only in-frame clones and lacks some. The sample yields 150,000 or so clones, 70% to 90% seen once. The sequencing input was PBMCs. The receptors originated from a woman in her late teens or twenties in good health and CMV-seronegative.

This sequence joins TRBV5-1 and TRBJ2-3; D is perhaps TRBD1 (6 bases). Per germline, CDR1 SGHRS and CDR2 YFSETQ. Trimming cost V 0 bases and J 1 base, with 12 bases left between them. The CDR3 covers 16 residues. CDR3 in amino acids: CASSLVQGPGTDTQYF. The CDR3 nucleotides read TGCGCCAGCAGCTTGGTGCAGGGGCCTGGCACAGATACGCAGTATTTT.

The CDR3 loop is CASSGQNTEAFF. CDR3 coding DNA: TGTGCCAGCAGCGGACAGAACACTGAAGCTTTCTTT. This chain uses TRBV6-5 with TRBJ1-1; a possible D gene is TRBD1 (5 bases). CDR3 length equals 12 residues. Germline CDR1 and CDR2: MNHEY and SVGAGI. V lost 6 bases, J lost 1 base, and 6 bases lay in between.

The chain joins TRBV19 to TRBJ2-3, with unresolved D. V shed 0 bases and J shed 4 bases, with 14 bases lying between them. Germline CDR1 reads LNHDA; CDR2 reads SQIVND (reference sequence). This CDR3 is 16 amino acids long. The CDR3 here is CASSIDLGLSADTQYF. CDR3 DNA: TGTGCCAGTAGTATAGATCTCGGGTTATCGGCAGATACGCAGTATTTT. The whole variable domain, filled in from reference TRBV19 and TRBJ2-3, reads DGGITQSPKYLFRKEGQNVTLSCEQNLNHDAMYWYRQDPGQGLRLIYYSQIVNDFQKGDIAEGYSVSREKKESFPLTVTSAQKNPTAFYLCASSIDLGLSADTQYFGPGTRLTVL.

This chain joins TRBV6-5 and TRBJ2-7; no definite D call. The germline V gene encodes CDR1 MNHEY and CDR2 SVGAGI. Trimming removed 6 bases at V and 6 bases at J, with 9 bases between. The CDR3 runs 11 residues. The CDR3 coding sequence is TGTGCCAGCAGACGCGGCAGCGAGCAGTACTTC. Its translation is CASRRGSEQYF.

The chain joins TRBV19 to TRBJ1-2; D remains ambiguous. The germline gives CDR1 LNHDA, CDR2 SQIVND (reference sequence). Between the trimmed V and J ends, which lost 0 bases and 0 bases, there was a span of 8 bases. CDR3 size: 15 residues. The CDR3: CASSIDRYSNYGYTF. CDR3 sequence (DNA): TGTGCCAGTAGTATAGATCGGTATTCTAACTATGGCTACACCTTC. The full variable domain, its missing parts supplied by reference TRBV19 and TRBJ1-2, is DGGITQSPKYLFRKEGQNVTLSCEQNLNHDAMYWYRQDPGQGLRLIYYSQIVNDFQKGDIAEGYSVSREKKESFPLTVTSAQKNPTAFYLCASSIDRYSNYGYTFGSGTRLTVV.

This clone showed up just once. V gene TRBV15 combines with J gene TRBJ2-2; D possibly corresponds to TRBD2 (6 bases). The CDR3 has 17 residues. CDR1 is LNHNV, CDR2 YYDKDF, per germline (reference sequence). Trimming removed 5 bases from V and 2 bases from J, with 18 bases in between. The CDR3 loop is CATSALRWEVNTGELFF. The CDR3 DNA follows: TGTGCCACCAGCGCTCTACGATGGGAGGTAAACACCGGGGAGCTGTTTTTT.

The gene calls are TRBV28 and TRBJ1-4; D unresolved. Germline CDR1 and CDR2: MDHEN and SYDVKM. Trimming took off 4 bases at V and 3 bases at J, with 9 bases between the two ends. The CDR3 is 14 residues long. The CDR3 sequence: CASSSTQSNEKLFF. The CDR3 nucleotides read TGTGCCAGCAGTTCAACGCAGTCTAATGAAAAACTGTTTTTT.

The chain joins TRBV6-5 to TRBJ2-5; D is ambiguous. The CDR3 runs 12 residues. The ends were cut back, 8 bases at V and 2 bases at J, with 9 bases in the middle. The germline gives CDR1 MNHEY, CDR2 SVGAGI. As DNA, the CDR3 is TGTGCCAGCGTCGGGTTACAAGAGACCCAGTACTTC. The encoded protein is CASVGLQETQYF.

The chain recombines TRBV9 with TRBJ1-3, with 10 bases that match TRBD1. This CDR3 has 18 amino acids. V trimming: 0 bases; J trimming: 3 bases; junction bases outside the gene matches: 9. Germline CDR1 reads SGDLS; CDR2 reads YYNGEE. The CDR3 spells CASSVAPGQGSFGNTIYF. Written as DNA, the CDR3 is TGTGCCAGCAGCGTAGCTCCGGGACAGGGGTCGTTTGGAAACACCATATATTTT.

V gene TRBV6-1 combines with J gene TRBJ1-4; D perhaps matches TRBD1 (6 bases). The CDR3 consists of 13 residues. Trimming took off 6 bases at V and 7 bases at J, with 12 bases between the two ends. The germline CDR1 and CDR2 sequences are MNHNS and SASEGT. The CDR3 coding sequence is TGTGCCAGCAGCAGGGGCAATTTTGAAAAACTGTTTTTT. Its translation: CASSRGNFEKLFF.

The count of this clone is one. The gene calls are TRBV28 and TRBJ1-2; 7 nucleotides match TRBD1. V dropped 6 bases and J dropped 8; count of bases not matched to a gene: 9. The CDR3 covers 13 residues. Germline loops: CDR1 MDHEN, CDR2 SYDVKM. Here the CDR3 reads CASRTRTGGGYTF. As DNA, the CDR3 is TGTGCCAGCAGGACCAGGACAGGCGGGGGCTACACCTTC.

The chain couples TRBV27 to TRBJ2-7, with D perhaps matching TRBD2 (6 bases). This CDR3 has 14 residues. Per the germline V gene, CDR1 is MNHEY and CDR2 is SMNVEV (reference sequence). The V end lost 6 bases, the J end lost 0 bases, and 12 bases lay between the germline ends. DNA for the CDR3: TGTGCCAGCAGCTCGGACGGGAGCTCCTACGAGCAGTACTTC. Its protein is CASSSDGSSYEQYF.

This chain uses TRBV10-1 with TRBJ2-5, with D perhaps matching TRBD1 (6 bases). Per germline, CDR1 WNHNN and CDR2 SYGVQD (reference sequence). CDR3 length: 15 amino acids. Trimming stripped 3 bases from V and 0 bases from J, with 11 bases between. CDR3 in amino acids: CASSEGQLYQETQYF. For the CDR3, the DNA is TGCGCCAGCAGTGAAGGACAGCTGTACCAAGAGACCCAGTACTTC.

This chain connects TRBV14 to TRBJ1-1, with 7 bases matching TRBD1. The CDR3 has 17 residues. CDR1 is SGHDN, CDR2 FVKESK, per germline. V lost 1 base, J lost 2 bases, and 10 bases stayed unmatched. The CDR3 loop reads CASSQAVYGTANTEAFF. CDR3 coding DNA: TGTGCCAGCAGCCAAGCTGTGTACGGGACAGCCAACACTGAAGCTTTCTTT.

V usage is TRBV7-2 and J usage is TRBJ2-7, with 8 bases identical to TRBD2. Germline values: CDR1 SGHTA, CDR2 FQGNSA. V lost 1 base to trimming and J lost 2 bases; unmatched junction nucleotides: 1. The CDR3 is made up of 14 amino acids. The CDR3 sequence: CASSLERGPYEQYF. The CDR3 region has the DNA TGTGCCAGCAGCTTAGAGCGGGGGCCCTACGAGCAGTACTTC.

The chain joins TRBV9 to TRBJ2-1; maybe TRBD2 (5 bases). The CDR3 is made up of 15 amino acids. Germline V gene sequence: CDR1 SGDLS, CDR2 YYNGEE. V was trimmed by 0 bases and J by 0 bases, leaving 7 bases between them. The CDR3 protein is CASSVVGSSYNEQFF. In DNA, the CDR3 is TGTGCCAGCAGCGTAGTGGGGAGCTCCTACAATGAGCAGTTCTTC.

The gene calls are TRBV29-1 and TRBJ1-2; TRBD1 aligns across 7 bases. The V segment lost 7 bases and the J segment 4 bases; nucleotides outside the gene matches: 9. Germline V lookup: CDR1 SQVTM, CDR2 ANQGSEA. This CDR3 comprises 13 residues. CDR3 sequence (DNA): TGCAGCGCCTTCGCGGGACAGCTCTATGGCTACACCTTC. This gives the protein CSAFAGQLYGYTF. The complete variable domain, with remaining parts taken from reference TRBV29-1 and TRBJ1-2, reads SAVISQKPSRDICQRGTSLTIQCQVDSQVTMMFWYRQQPGQSLTLIATANQGSEATYESGFVIDKFPISRPNLTFSTLTVSNMSPEDSSIYLCSAFAGQLYGYTFGSGTRLTVV.

Written as DNA, the CDR3 is TGCGCCAGCAGCGCCCGACAGGGGCAGAGCGAGCAGTACTTC. Encoded protein: CASSARQGQSEQYF. V gene TRBV4-1 combines with J gene TRBJ2-7; 8 nucleotides match TRBD1. This CDR3 contains 14 residues. V dropped 5 bases and J dropped 6; count of bases not matched to a gene: 9. Germline values: CDR1 MGHRA, CDR2 YSYEKL.

In this sample, this clone turned up once. The rearrangement uses TRBV29-1 and TRBJ2-7, with TRBD1 matching over 7 bases. The V gene end was trimmed by 5 bases and the J gene end by 2 bases; junction bases not matched to a gene: 3. The CDR3 has 12 residues. Germline V gene lookup returns CDR1 SQVTM and CDR2 ANQGSEA. CDR3 coding DNA: TGCAGCGTTAACAGGGGCCCCTACGAGCAGTACTTC. Translating it yields CSVNRGPYEQYF.

This chain joins TRBV6-1 and TRBJ2-7, with 10 bases lining up with TRBD2. The germline V gene encodes CDR1 MNHNS and CDR2 SASEGT. CDR3 length equals 15 residues. V gave up 8 bases and J gave up 1 base; unmatched junction bases: 8. The CDR3 sequence is CASLRTSGQSYEQYF. The CDR3 DNA is TGTGCCAGCTTGCGGACTAGCGGCCAGTCCTACGAGCAGTACTTC.

The gene calls are TRBV5-5 and TRBJ2-5; 8 bases match TRBD1. Losses at the gene ends were 2 bases for V and 2 bases for J; bases not matched to a gene: 2. The CDR3 is made up of 14 amino acids. Germline V gene lookup returns CDR1 SGHKS and CDR2 YYEKEE (reference sequence). As DNA, the CDR3 is TGTGCCAGCAGCTTCAACAGGGGGCAAGAGACCCAGTACTTC. Protein: CASSFNRGQETQYF.

The chain is built from TRBV19 and TRBJ2-2; no clear D gene. Trimming removed 6 bases from V and 6 bases from J, with 11 bases in between. CDR3 size: 13 residues. The germline V gene encodes CDR1 LNHDA and CDR2 SQIVND (reference sequence). The CDR3 is CASRLQTAGELFF. The CDR3 nucleotides read TGTGCCAGTAGGCTACAGACGGCCGGGGAGCTGTTTTTT.

The V call is TRBV6-1, the J call TRBJ2-7; tentative D call: TRBD1 (5 bases). The CDR3 runs to 15 residues. Per germline, CDR1 MNHNS and CDR2 SASEGT. V was cut by 0 bases and J by 4 bases, with 13 bases left in between. CDR3 bases: TGTGCCAGCAGTGAAGCACCAGGGAAAGAGTACGAGCAGTACTTC. This codes for CASSEAPGKEYEQYF.

This chain uses TRBV30 with TRBJ1-1; possible D gene TRBD1, 5 bases. V was shortened by 0 bases and J by 4 bases, with 18 bases between the two germline ends. The CDR3 spans 16 residues. CDR1 GTSNPN and CDR2 SVGIG come from the germline V gene (reference sequence). CDR3 residues: CAWSVLIGSGVTEAFF. CDR3 in DNA: TGTGCCTGGAGTGTACTGATTGGATCGGGGGTCACTGAAGCTTTCTTT. Full variable domain (missing parts from reference TRBV30 and TRBJ1-1): SQTIHQWPATLVQPVGSPLSLECTVEGTSNPNLYWYRQAAGRGLQLLFYSVGIGQISSEVPQNLSASRPQDRQFILSSKKLLLSDSGFYLCAWSVLIGSGVTEAFFGQGTRLTVV.

This clone is a singleton in its sample. The chain couples TRBV2 to TRBJ1-5; D might be TRBD1 (5 bases). The CDR3 runs to 15 residues. Germline V gene lookup returns CDR1 SNHLY and CDR2 FYNNEI. The V end was cut by 5 bases, the J end by 7 bases, with 18 bases between. CDR3 in amino acids: CASSKEGVGGQPQHF. The CDR3 region has the DNA TGTGCCAGCAGTAAAGAAGGGGTCGGAGGGCAGCCCCAGCATTTT.

The chain combines TRBV7-2 with TRBJ2-5, with 7 positions matching TRBD2. Germline CDR1 reads SGHTA; CDR2 reads FQGNSA. Trimming took 5 bases from V and 7 from J; bases not matched to a gene: 22. This CDR3 has 18 amino acids. This CDR3 reads CASSLEGGGAYGMGTQYF. The CDR3 nucleotides read TGTGCCAGCAGCCTAGAGGGCGGGGGAGCTTATGGGATGGGGACCCAGTACTTC.